This record covers a single T cell receptor beta chain. The antigen remains undetermined. These data belong to a study of T cell responses to AZD1222 COVID-19 vaccine. Points from the study as a whole: Seropositivity was recorded at baseline in only 6 or 7 AZD1222 recipients.

This table comes from immunoSEQ multiplex PCR, and its TCRdb copy is limited to in-frame clones, with some not included. The profile shows over 65,000 clones, 90% of them singletons. Trimming removed 4 bases from V and 5 bases from J, with 9 bases in between. Germline-derived CDR1 and CDR2 are SGHNT and YYREEE (reference sequence). The CDR3 is made up of 12 amino acids. The chain has TRBV5-4 and TRBJ1-1, with unresolved D. Source: peripheral blood, taken on day 0 of AZD1222 vaccination. This TCR derives from an adult in good health. The CDR3 nucleotides read TGTGCCAGCAGCCAGGCTGGAACTGAAGCTTTCTTT. Its translation is CASSQAGTEAFF.